This record looks at one T cell receptor beta chain sequence and its context. This clonotype was seen repeatedly, ten times or more. Which antigen it targets is not known. No much larger clone exists at a distance of one base, and base qualities are not known. The lymph node samples were taken from the axillary draining lymph nodes of breast cancer patients. This sample was taken from a study of breast tumors, draining lymph nodes, adjacent tissues (dated by TCRdb to the mid-2010s). Some background on the complete study: In breast cancer patients, the study compared the TCR beta repertoires of tumor, adjacent nontumor tissue and axillary lymph nodes. The study aimed to assess the relationships and possible T-cell exchange between tumor, surrounding tissue and draining lymph node repertoires in human breast cancer.

On the study overall, not on this receptor specifically: The data were considered consistent with most tumor T cells being derived from the lymph node and subsequently expanding within tumor tissue. The similarity between tumor and nontumor tissue repertoires was significantly greater in luminal-like breast cancer than in basal-like breast cancer. Tumor T-cell repertoires showed less diversity than lymph node repertoires and more diversity than nontumor tissue repertoires, and tumor T-cell repertoires showed preferential V and J gene usage. The conclusion that tumor T cells originate in lymph nodes was framed as consistent with a hypothesis rather than directly demonstrated.

These reads were obtained on an Illumina HiSeq 2000. Multiplex PCR amplification was used to build the TCR beta chain libraries. The amplified TCR beta chain products were analyzed by high-throughput sequencing. The public reads were reprocessed in TCRdb via fastp at Q25 and MiXCR, keeping in-frame beta chains. All rows with the same CDR3 protein become a single entry with the most common DNA and genes. This sample holds roughly 220,000 distinct CDR3 sequences; 30% to 35% were observed only once. In total, the top ten clones hold under 4.5% of the sample. The material sequenced was axillary lymph node tissue. The receptor was derived from a female donor with breast cancer. Some clones in this sample may be carry-over from other donors' samples.

In nucleotides, the sequence is TGTGCCAGCAGCGTTAGGGGGGGGGATGAGCAGTTCTTC. This gives the protein CASSVRGGDEQFF. Recombination linked TRBV9 to TRBJ2-1; matching of 7 bases hints at TRBD2 as the D gene. For CDR1 and CDR2, the germline V gene lists SGDLS and YYNGEE. V is clipped by 2 bases and J by 8 bases, and the sequence between their germline boundaries is 11 bases long. The CDR3 sequence holds 13 residues, the cysteine and phenylalanine included. Left in the record is the CDR3 DNA by itself, 39 bases read in frame from the first base. With the rest looked up from the reference TRBV9 and TRBJ2-1 genes rather than sequenced, the full variable domain is DSGVTQTPKHLITATGQRVTLRCSPRSGDLSVYWYQQSLDQGLQFLIQYYNGEERAKGNILERFSAQQFPDLHSELNLSSLELGDSALYFCASSVRGGDEQFFGPGTRLTVL.